The next 15 T cell receptor beta chains were all read from a single sample in a study of blood T cells in healthy people across ages. Primers used in a second PCR of roughly 6 to 12 cycles were a sample-barcoded 5' primer and a J-beta primer mix. TCRdb reanalysed the 5' RACE reads using MiXCR and keeps one entry per CDR3 protein. Among around 1,700,000 distinct CDR3 sequences, roughly 28% were seen once, and the ten largest hold 7.7%. The sample was blood. The receptors originated from a woman aged 25 to 39 in good health.

In this sample, this clonotype turned up many times. CDR3 in DNA: TGTGCCATCAGTGAGCCCTTAAACGAGCAGTACTTC. It specifies CAISEPLNEQYF. The chain joins TRBV10-3 to TRBJ2-7; D is ambiguous. The CDR3 is 12 residues long. Germline V gives CDR1 ENHRY, CDR2 SYGVKD. V shed 2 bases and J shed 5 bases, with 7 bases lying between them.

This clonotype was seen just once. A far larger clone lies a single base away; this is likely a read error. The chain joins TRBV6-6 to TRBJ2-7; D not certain. Germline V lookup: CDR1 MNHNY, CDR2 SVGAGI (reference sequence). The CDR3 totals 12 residues. The chain's CDR3 is CARSSPSYEQYF. Written as DNA, the CDR3 is TGTGCCCGCAGTTCTCCCTCCTACGAGCAGTACTTC.

This clonotype turned up a few times. This CDR3 reads CASSQTSGGGQETQYF. DNA for the CDR3: TGTGCCAGCAGCCAGACTAGCGGGGGGGGTCAAGAGACCCAGTACTTC. The rearrangement joins TRBV7-3 to TRBJ2-5; 14 positions match TRBD2. CDR3 length: 16 residues. The ends lost 5 bases at V and 2 bases at J; junction bases unmatched: 4. The germline V gene encodes CDR1 SGHTA and CDR2 FQGTGA. The full variable domain, with the rest looked up from reference TRBV7-3 and TRBJ2-5, is GAGVSQTPSNKVTEKGKYVELRCDPISGHTALYWYRQSLGQGPEFLIYFQGTGAADDSGLPNDRFFAVRPEGSVSTLKIQRTERGDSAVYLCASSQTSGGGQETQYFGPGTRLLVL.

About this clonotype: A much larger clone sits a single nucleotide away, making a read error possible. The chain uses TRBV21-1 and TRBJ2-1; the table's D call, TRBD2, was not checked against the DNA. TRBV21-1 is a pseudogene. The length of the CDR3 is 13 residues. CDR3 sequence: CAGKAGGDNEQFF. The CDR3 DNA is TGTGCCGGTAAAGCCGGAGGGGACAATGAGCAGTTCTTC.

This chain connects TRBV3-1 to TRBJ1-2; 7 bases line up with TRBD1. In germline, CDR1 is LGHDT, CDR2 YNNKEL (reference sequence). The junction had 8 bases not matched to a gene; V was cut back by 3 bases and J by 4 bases. The CDR3 has 15 amino acids. In nucleotides, the CDR3 is TGTGCCAGCAGCCACTTAGGGGGCGCGCCCTATGGCTACACCTTC. It specifies CASSHLGGAPYGYTF.

This chain connects TRBV7-2 to TRBJ2-2; 7 positions agree with TRBD2. This CDR3 region has 16 residues. V shed 5 bases, J shed 3 bases, and the junction held 9 bases outside the gene matches. Germline loops: CDR1 SGHTA, CDR2 FQGNSA. The CDR3 spells CASSLLAVRDTGELFF. Written as DNA, the CDR3 is TGTGCCAGCAGCCTTCTAGCGGTCAGGGACACCGGGGAGCTGTTTTTT.

This clonotype was observed a handful of times. The rearrangement links TRBV12-3 or TRBV12-4 to TRBJ1-5; D gene uncertain. Trimming removed 7 bases from V and 1 base from J, with 14 bases in between. CDR3 length: 15 amino acids. CDR3 nucleotides: TGTGCCAGCACCCCCGGGGATGGGAGCAATCAGCCCCAGCATTTT. It encodes CASTPGDGSNQPQHF.

This clonotype was seen a handful of times. The chain uses TRBV7-2 and TRBJ2-7, with D tentatively TRBD2 (6 bases). The CDR3 covers 16 residues. Germline CDR1 SGHTA, CDR2 FQGNSA. The V gene lost 0 bases and the J gene lost 3 bases, with 15 bases spanning the gap. In nucleotides, the CDR3 is TGTGCCAGCAGCTTAGCGTTCCCGGGAGTTCGCTACGAGCAGTACTTC. Encoded protein: CASSLAFPGVRYEQYF.

The rearrangement joins TRBV14 to TRBJ2-3; the D gene is possibly TRBD1 (6 bases). Germline CDR1 reads SGHDN; CDR2 reads FVKESK. The CDR3 contains 16 residues. The germline V and J ends were trimmed by 1 base and 2 bases, with 13 bases remaining between them. The CDR3 nucleotides are TGTGCCAGCAGCCAAGCTACAGGGCCCACCACAGATACGCAGTATTTT. Translating it yields CASSQATGPTTDTQYF.

This rearrangement joins TRBV12-5 to TRBJ2-3, with D maybe TRBD2 (7 bases). Germline CDR1 is LGHNT and CDR2 is FRNRAP. The CDR3 extends over 17 amino acids. Trimming took off 0 bases at V and 4 bases at J, with 17 bases between the two ends. The CDR3 loop reads CASGLVLGGLKADTQYF. The CDR3 DNA is TGTGCTAGTGGTTTGGTACTCGGGGGGCTTAAGGCAGATACGCAGTATTTT. The full variable domain, in which reference TRBV12-5 and TRBJ2-3 provide the parts outside the CDR3, is DARVTQTPRHKVTEMGQEVTMRCQPILGHNTVFWYRQTMMQGLELLAYFRNRAPLDDSGMPKDRFSAEMPDATLATLKIQPSEPRDSAVYFCASGLVLGGLKADTQYFGPGTRLTVL.

This clonotype appeared many times. The rearrangement uses TRBV4-1 and TRBJ2-7; D not resolved. The germline V and J ends were trimmed by 0 bases and 4 bases, with 10 bases remaining between them. CDR1 and CDR2 (germline): MGHRA, YSYEKL. This CDR3 comprises 14 residues. The CDR3 spells CASSQDRLGYEQYF. The DNA of the CDR3 is TGCGCCAGCAGCCAAGATCGCTTGGGTTACGAGCAGTACTTC.

This rearrangement joins TRBV29-1 to TRBJ2-1; D gene uncertain. The closer fit of TRBJ2-7 to the DNA end suggests the J call may be wrong. The CDR3 length is 13 residues. Germline assignment: CDR1 SQVTM and CDR2 ANQGSEA. CDR3 nucleotide sequence: TGCAGCGTCACAGAGAGCTCCTACAATGAGCAGTACTTC. Protein sequence: CSVTESSYNEQYF.

The CDR3 DNA reads as TGCGCCAGCAGCCCAAGCGGGGGGAGTAGCGATGAGCAGTTCTTC. This translates into CASSPSGGSSDEQFF. The J gene is TRBJ2-1, the V gene TRBV5-1, with TRBD2 identical over 9 bases. Germline V CDR1 and CDR2: SGHRS, YFSETQ. V was clipped by 4 bases and J by 8 bases; unmatched bases: 10. The CDR3 has 15 residues.

This clonotype was detected once. A junction end diverges from the germline sequence, so it may reflect a read error. The rearrangement uses TRBV5-1 and TRBJ2-5; tentatively, D is TRBD2 (6 bases). The germline CDR1 and CDR2 sequences are SGHRS and YFSETQ. This CDR3 is 15 amino acids long. This chain's CDR3 is CASNLEAGSQETQYF. The CDR3 nucleotides read TGCGCCAGCAACTTGGAGGCGGGATCTCAAGAGACCCAGTACTTC.

The chain links TRBV24-1 to TRBJ2-5; no clear D gene. Near its end, the DNA agrees better with TRBJ2-7, so the J call may be wrong. Germline values: CDR1 KGHDR, CDR2 SFDVKD. This CDR3 spans 15 amino acids. CDR3 nucleotides: TGTGCCACCAGTGATCCGGCACAAGGCGGCTACGAGCAGTACTTC. Its protein product is CATSDPAQGGYEQYF.